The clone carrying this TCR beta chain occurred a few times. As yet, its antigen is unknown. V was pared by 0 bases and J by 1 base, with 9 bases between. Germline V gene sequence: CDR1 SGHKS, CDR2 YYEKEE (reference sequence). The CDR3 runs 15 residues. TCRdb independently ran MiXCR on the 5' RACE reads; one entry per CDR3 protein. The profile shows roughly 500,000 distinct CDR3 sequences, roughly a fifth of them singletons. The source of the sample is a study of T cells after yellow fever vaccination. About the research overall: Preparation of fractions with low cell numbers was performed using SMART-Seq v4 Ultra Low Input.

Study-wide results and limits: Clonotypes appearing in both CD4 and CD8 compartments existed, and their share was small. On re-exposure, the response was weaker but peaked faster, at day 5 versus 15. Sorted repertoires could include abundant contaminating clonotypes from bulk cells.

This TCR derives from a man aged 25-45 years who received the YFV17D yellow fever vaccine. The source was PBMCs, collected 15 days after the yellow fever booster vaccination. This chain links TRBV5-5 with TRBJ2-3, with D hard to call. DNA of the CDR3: TGTGCCAGCAGCTTGGAATCGCACCGCACAGATACGCAGTATTTT. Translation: CASSLESHRTDTQYF.